This T cell receptor (beta chain) stems from a study of blood T cell repertoires in COVID-19. The CDR3 is made up of 15 amino acids. Germline-derived CDR1 and CDR2 are SGHVS and FNYEAQ. V lost 5 bases to trimming and J lost 2 bases; unmatched junction nucleotides: 5. Produced via immunoSEQ multiplex PCR; TCRdb's table is partial and in-frame only. The sample has about 120,000 clones, 82% seen once. The sequence was obtained from a human donor in a cohort sampled during active COVID-19. The chain recombines TRBV7-6 with TRBJ2-3; 9 bases fit TRBD1. The sample consisted of peripheral blood. DNA of the CDR3: TGTGCCAGCAGCCGGGGACAGGGTCCCACAGATACGCAGTATTTT. Its translation: CASSRGQGPTDTQYF.